The 14 T cell receptor beta chains below come from one sample, sequenced in a study of CD8 T cells in ankylosing spondylitis (dated by TCRdb to 2016 to 2017). The library relied on 5' RACE. The run used an Illumina HiSeq 2500. Using fastp trimming at Q25 and MiXCR clonotype assembly, TCRdb reanalyzed the public sequencing data and kept in-frame beta chains. All rows with the same CDR3 protein become a single entry with the most common DNA and genes. In this sample the table shows 700,000 or so distinct CDR3 sequences, roughly 19% of which occur a single time. About 20% of the sample comes from the top ten. Their antigen targets remain unknown. General conclusions and limits of the study: A TCR beta motif made up of several highly homologous amino acid variants appeared to be characteristic of blood from ankylosing spondylitis patients.

What was sequenced was blood, either unsorted or a sorted T cell fraction (not recorded which). Receptors were obtained from a male donor with ankylosing spondylitis.

The CDR3 DNA sequence: TGTGCCAGTAGTTACCAGGCCGCAACTAATGAAAAACTGTTTTTT. Its translation: CASSYQAATNEKLFF. V is TRBV19 and J is TRBJ1-4, with unresolved D. Germline-derived CDR1 and CDR2 are LNHDA and SQIVND (reference sequence). Deletions cut 5 bases from V and 0 bases from J, with 10 bases between. The CDR3 contains 15 residues.

This clonotype was counted between two and nine times. The chain uses TRBV3-1 and TRBJ2-1; D might be TRBD1 or TRBD2, each matching 8 bases. The CDR3 consists of 21 residues. The ends were cut back, 1 base at V and 2 bases at J, with 27 bases in the middle. Germline CDR1 reads LGHDT; CDR2 reads YNNKEL (reference sequence). CDR3: CASSQAPGQGADSGAYNEQFF. For the CDR3, the DNA is TGTGCCAGCAGCCAAGCTCCCGGCCAGGGGGCGGATAGCGGGGCCTACAATGAGCAGTTCTTC.

The rearrangement uses TRBV7-8 and TRBJ2-1, with 12 bases fitting TRBD2. After removal of 8 bases from V and 6 bases from J, the junction contained 5 bases not matched to a gene. CDR1 and CDR2 (germline): SGHVS, FQNEAQ. CDR3 length: 14 amino acids. The CDR3 coding sequence is TGTGCCAGCGCCGGACTAGCGGGACCCAATGAGCAGTTCTTC. This translates into CASAGLAGPNEQFF.

The J gene is TRBJ2-7, the V gene TRBV13; the D call may be TRBD1 or TRBD2 (6 bases each). The CDR3 runs to 12 residues. The germline V gene has CDR1 PRHDT and CDR2 FYEKMQ (reference sequence). V lost 6 bases and J lost 5, with 11 bases in between. CDR3 protein: CASSKGEDEQYF. In nucleotides, the CDR3 is TGTGCCAGCAGTAAGGGGGAGGACGAGCAGTACTTC.

The chain couples TRBV7-3 to TRBJ1-1, with 7 bases aligning to TRBD1. Germline lookup yields CDR1 SGHTA and CDR2 FQGTGA. The CDR3 consists of 13 residues. After removal of 0 bases from V and 11 bases from J, the junction contained 6 bases not matched to a gene. CDR3 loop: CASSLTGGGGAFF. The CDR3 DNA is TGTGCCAGCAGCTTAACCGGAGGGGGCGGGGCTTTCTTT.

The chain joins TRBV7-8 to TRBJ2-1; 13 bases match TRBD2. V gave up 4 bases and J gave up 7 bases; unmatched junction bases: 10. The CDR3 runs 17 residues. In germline, CDR1 is SGHVS, CDR2 FQNEAQ. The CDR3 reads CASSSDQLAGGGNEQFF. The CDR3 DNA reads TGTGCCAGCAGCTCAGACCAACTAGCGGGAGGGGGAAATGAGCAGTTCTTC.

This clonotype has a handful of counts. CDR3 DNA sequence: TGTGCCACCAGCAGCGACATAGGTCCCGTAGAGACCCAGTACTTC. Translated: CATSSDIGPVETQYF. The chain is built from TRBV15 and TRBJ2-5; no firm D call. Germline CDR1 and CDR2: LNHNV and YYDKDF (reference sequence). This CDR3 is built from 15 residues. The germline V and J ends were trimmed by 3 bases and 4 bases, with 15 bases remaining between them.

This clonotype was seen only a few times. The chain combines TRBV7-9 with TRBJ1-2; the D is unclear. The CDR3 runs 16 residues. V was cut by 5 bases and J by 4 bases, with 20 bases left in between. The germline gives CDR1 SEHNR, CDR2 FQNEAQ (reference sequence). The DNA for the CDR3 is TGTGCCAGCAGCCCATCGTTGGGCCCTAGCGGCTATGGCTACACCTTC. This sequence encodes CASSPSLGPSGYGYTF.

The genes are TRBV7-9 and TRBJ1-1; TRBD1 might be the D (5 bases). Trimming shortened V by 8 bases and J by 4 bases, and 11 bases separated the two germline ends. This CDR3 comprises 12 residues. Looked up from germline, CDR1 is SEHNR and CDR2 is FQNEAQ (reference sequence). The CDR3 DNA follows: TGTGCCAGCTGGGGGGGTGGCACTGAAGCTTTCTTT. It encodes CASWGGGTEAFF.

The rearrangement joins TRBV29-1 to TRBJ1-4, with D tentatively TRBD1 (5 bases). The V and J ends lost 4 bases and 6 bases respectively, with 9 bases between them. Per germline, CDR1 SQVTM and CDR2 ANQGSEA. This CDR3 has 12 residues. The DNA for the CDR3 is TGCAGCGTTGCAGGGTGGGATGAAAAACTGTTTTTT. Translation: CSVAGWDEKLFF.

The genes are TRBV9 and TRBJ2-3; 15 nucleotides line up with TRBD2. Per germline, CDR1 SGDLS and CDR2 YYNGEE. This CDR3 region has 15 residues. After removal of 3 bases from V and 11 bases from J, the junction contained 7 bases not matched to a gene. CDR3 nucleotide sequence: TGTGCCAGCAGCGGGACTAGCGGGGGGGCCTTCATGCAGTATTTT. This sequence encodes CASSGTSGGAFMQYF. Supplemented by reference TRBV9 and TRBJ2-3, the full variable domain reads DSGVTQTPKHLITATGQRVTLRCSPRSGDLSVYWYQQSLDQGLQFLIQYYNGEERAKGNILERFSAQQFPDLHSELNLSSLELGDSALYFCASSGTSGGAFMQYFGPGTRLTVL.

A few counts support this clonotype. This sequence joins TRBV27 and TRBJ2-7; D is perhaps TRBD2 (5 bases). Germline CDR1 reads MNHEY; CDR2 reads SMNVEV (reference sequence). This CDR3 comprises 14 residues. V was trimmed by 3 bases and J by 3 bases, leaving 12 bases between them. CDR3 amino acids: CASSFGSGDYEQYF. For the CDR3, the DNA is TGTGCCAGCAGTTTTGGGAGTGGAGACTACGAGCAGTACTTC.

This chain uses TRBV20-1 with TRBJ2-5, with a tentative D call TRBD2 (6 bases). V lost 0 bases to trimming and J lost 5 bases, with 13 bases between them. This CDR3 spans 14 amino acids. CDR1 DFQATT and CDR2 SNEGSKA come from the germline V gene (reference sequence). CDR3 sequence: CSAREGLAKETQYF. In nucleotides, the CDR3 is TGCAGTGCTAGAGAAGGGCTAGCGAAGGAGACCCAGTACTTC.

This clonotype was recorded many times. This chain uses TRBV29-1 with TRBJ2-3; TRBD2 aligns across 7 bases. V lost 5 bases, J lost 3 bases, and 11 bases stayed unmatched. This CDR3 comprises 15 residues. Germline CDR1 SQVTM, CDR2 ANQGSEA. The chain's CDR3 is CSVLFSGIWTDTQYF. The CDR3 region has the DNA TGCAGCGTTCTCTTCAGCGGGATTTGGACAGATACGCAGTATTTT.